This T cell receptor beta chain is drawn from a study of shared clonotypes between healthy human individuals (dated by TCRdb to 2018 to 2021). Describing the broader study: Two women and a few men aged 18 to 49 years were included in the cohort. Between about 0.85 and 9.5 billion PBMCs per donor were obtained by leukapheresis. Libraries were prepared and TCR repertoires were sequenced by different laboratories using diverse techniques, in order to increase sequencing depth and limit assay-specific biases. For each donor, CD4 naive and CD4 memory were each run on three plates, CD8 naive on two plates, and CD8 memory on one plate. Blood TCR repertoires of five healthy adults were deeply sequenced to estimate repertoire size and the extent of clonotype sharing between individuals.

The donors were healthy, HIV-negative adults who had no recently reported acute infections or vaccinations. Every donor was a Caucasian adult residing in Nashville, Tennessee, USA. The CD8 memory samples were a combination of magnetically selected CD45RO+ cells and CCR7-negative CD45RA+ effector memory (TemRA) cells. Blood was collected by leukapheresis, and PBMCs were isolated by Ficoll-Histopaque density gradient centrifugation and then cryopreserved in liquid nitrogen vapor phase. Analytical flow cytometry was used to check the purity and quantity of each magnetically sorted T cell population. Each sorted fraction had its genomic DNA isolated and then quantified by UV absorbance on a Nanodrop 2000c. Taken from the germline V gene (reference sequence), the CDR1 and CDR2 loops are GTSNPN and SVGIG. Trimming at the junction amounts to 3 bases on V and 3 bases on J, and the germline ends lie 12 bases apart. Taken from cysteine to phenylalanine, the CDR3 has 13 residues. CDR3 DNA only is kept here, 39 bases in frame from base 1.

To note about this clone: Which antigen it targets is not known. The record has no base qualities; no much larger clone is one base away.

Points the paper makes about the study in general: Across a handful of donors, around 5% of naive CD4, roughly 3.4% of naive CD8, about 2.3% of memory CD4, and approximately 0.4% of memory CD8 clonotypes were shared. Estimated clonotype richness was generally larger for naive than for memory subsets. Because the study included a small number of donors, the genetic and exposure-history diversity represented was limited. Higher generation probabilities were observed for clonotypes shared by all four sorted-subset donors than for non-shared clonotypes. Pairwise subsampling indicated that sequencing depth was expected to affect the degree of clonotype sharing among donors. Sampling was restricted to blood, and TCR repertoires in tissue are likely to differ from TCR repertoires in blood. Rarefaction of sorted-subset datasets indicated incomplete sequencing despite the large sequencing depth.

Using the deep immunoSEQ assay, multiplex PCR amplified TCR CDR3 regions from genomic DNA. For each cell subset, the extracted genomic DNA was distributed evenly across all wells of several immunoSEQ 96-well plates, and each plate served as one replicate. For sorted subsets, approximately 210 ng genomic DNA, equal to tens of thousands of T cell genomes, was loaded into each replicate PCR. Purified libraries were quantified with a Qubit 3.0 fluorometer, sized on a Bioanalyzer 2100, and re-quantified with the KAPA Library Quantification kit. Every immunoSEQ 96-well plate was sequenced on a dedicated single-read 150-cycle Illumina NextSeq 550 flow cell. The published analysis was carried out like this. The immunoSEQ output contained only junctional sequences without quality scores, so filtering could not match that applied to full-length reads. To assign V/J genes and CDR3, sequences were annotated using PyIR, a Python wrapper for IgBLAST v1.9, with IMGT germline references. Any read was removed if the V/J assignment was weak (E-value above 1e-6), the CDR3 was missing, or the read contained stop codons, out-of-frame junctions, or ambiguous translated residues. V3J clonotypes were defined as sequences sharing an identical inferred V gene, J gene, and CDR3 amino acid sequence. To compute the percentage overlap between repertoires, the number of shared unique clonotypes was divided by the size of the smaller repertoire. RTK rarefaction, the Chao1 estimator, and Recon v2.1 estimates of unobserved clonotypes were used to assess repertoire richness. OLGA was used to compute generation probabilities for all TCRbeta clonotypes that the gDNA method yielded from several donors. Imported from immuneACCESS, the table was reduced by TCRdb to in-frame sequences with V and J called. These copies leave out some clones; in studies compared against another copy, an unresolved V gene accounts for under half, and the cause of the remainder is not known. V and J calls and clone size are copied from that table; D and trimming were computed from the DNA. The sample table shows around 320,000 clones, and around 87% are seen once. The ten largest clones take up about a sixth of the sample.

The rearrangement combines TRBV30 with TRBJ2-7, with TRBD1 as a weak D call on 7 bases. The sample was memory CD8+ T cells sorted from blood. In the paper's terms, the cell subset or site label means: CD45RO+ cells pooled with CCR7-negative TemRA cells. The sequence came from a young man in good health. The CDR3 region reads CAWREGQIYEQYF. In nucleotides, the sequence is TGTGCCTGGAGGGAGGGACAGATCTACGAGCAGTACTTC.